A single sample gave rise to the 4 T cell receptor beta chains below, sequenced in a study of technical replicates of blood from a few donors. The table came from immunoSEQ multiplex PCR; TCRdb's copy has only in-frame clones and leaves some out. The sample includes tens of thousands of clones, 95% to 98% of them seen just once. Material for sequencing was T cells isolated from PBMCs. These receptors were collected from a human donor in good health.

This chain uses TRBV7-2 with TRBJ1-1, with D hard to call. The V end lost 3 bases, the J end lost 1 base, and 9 bases lay between the germline ends. This CDR3 spans 14 amino acids. Germline loops: CDR1 SGHTA, CDR2 FQGNSA. For the CDR3, the DNA is TGTGCCAGCAGCTTCTCTCGGGGGAACACTGAAGCTTTCTTT. Translation gives CASSFSRGNTEAFF. Full variable domain (rest looked up from reference TRBV7-2 and TRBJ1-1): GAGVSQSPSNKVTEKGKDVELRCDPISGHTALYWYRQSLGQGLEFLIYFQGNSAPDKSGLPSDRFSAERTGGSVSTLTIQRTQQEDSAVYLCASSFSRGNTEAFFGQGTRLTVV.

This sequence joins TRBV6-6 and TRBJ2-4; a weak D match, TRBD2 (6 bases). CDR3 length: 15 residues. V lost 2 bases, J lost 9 bases, and 17 bases lay in between. CDR1 is MNHNY, CDR2 SVGAGI, per germline (reference sequence). CDR3 protein: CASSYAPYAGSIQYF. In DNA, the CDR3 is TGTGCCAGCAGTTACGCCCCGTATGCGGGGTCCATTCAGTACTTC.

Only one count was recorded for this clone. The gene calls are TRBV29-1 and TRBJ1-2, with D perhaps matching TRBD1 (6 bases). V gave up 3 bases and J gave up 3 bases, with 11 bases separating them. CDR1 is SQVTM and CDR2 is ANQGSEA in the germline V gene. The CDR3 covers 13 residues. CDR3 DNA sequence: TGCAGCGTTGATCAGGGGCTCTACTATGGCTACACCTTC. This translates into CSVDQGLYYGYTF.

This clone has only one observation. The V gene is TRBV19, the J gene TRBJ2-3; 11 nucleotides line up with TRBD2. The ends lost 5 bases at V and 2 bases at J; junction bases unmatched: 3. Germline V gives CDR1 LNHDA, CDR2 SQIVND (reference sequence). This CDR3 has 15 residues. The CDR3 nucleotides read TGTGCCAGTAGTGTACTAGCGGGAGACACAGATACGCAGTATTTT. This codes for CASSVLAGDTDTQYF.